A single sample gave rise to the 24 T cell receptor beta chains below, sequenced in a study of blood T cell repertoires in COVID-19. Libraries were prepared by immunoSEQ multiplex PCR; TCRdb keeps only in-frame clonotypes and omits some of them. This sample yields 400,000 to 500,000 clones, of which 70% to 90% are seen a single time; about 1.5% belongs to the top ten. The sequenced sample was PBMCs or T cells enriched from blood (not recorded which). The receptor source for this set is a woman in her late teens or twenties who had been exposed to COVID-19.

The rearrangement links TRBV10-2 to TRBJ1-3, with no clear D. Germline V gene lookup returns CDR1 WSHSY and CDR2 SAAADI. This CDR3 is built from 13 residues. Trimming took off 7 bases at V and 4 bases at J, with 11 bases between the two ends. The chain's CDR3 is CASNRGEGNTIYF. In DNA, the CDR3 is TGCGCCAGCAACCGAGGCGAGGGAAACACCATATATTTT.

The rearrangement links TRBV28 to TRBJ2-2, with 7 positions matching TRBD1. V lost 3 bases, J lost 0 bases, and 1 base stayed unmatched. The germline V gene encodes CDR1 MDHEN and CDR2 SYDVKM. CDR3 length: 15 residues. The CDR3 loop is CASSFTGANTGELFF. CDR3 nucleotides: TGTGCCAGCAGTTTCACAGGGGCGAACACCGGGGAGCTGTTTTTT.

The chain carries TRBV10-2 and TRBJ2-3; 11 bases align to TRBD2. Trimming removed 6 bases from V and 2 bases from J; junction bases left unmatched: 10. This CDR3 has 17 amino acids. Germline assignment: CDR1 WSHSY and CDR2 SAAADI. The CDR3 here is CASSTLGTSGITDTQYF. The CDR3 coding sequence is TGCGCCAGCAGCACCCTCGGGACTAGCGGCATCACAGATACGCAGTATTTT.

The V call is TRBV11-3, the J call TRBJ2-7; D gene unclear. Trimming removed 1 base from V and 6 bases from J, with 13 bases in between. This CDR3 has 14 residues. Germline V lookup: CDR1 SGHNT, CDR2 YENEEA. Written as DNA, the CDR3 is TGTGCCAGCAGCTTAGGGTACGTAGAGAGCGAGCAGTACTTC. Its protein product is CASSLGYVESEQYF.

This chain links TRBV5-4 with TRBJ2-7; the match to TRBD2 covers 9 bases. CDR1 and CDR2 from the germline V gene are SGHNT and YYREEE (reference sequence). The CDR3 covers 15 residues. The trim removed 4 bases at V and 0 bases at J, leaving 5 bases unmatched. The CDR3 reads CASSILSGSSYEQYF. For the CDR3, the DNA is TGTGCCAGCAGCATCCTTAGCGGGAGCTCCTACGAGCAGTACTTC.

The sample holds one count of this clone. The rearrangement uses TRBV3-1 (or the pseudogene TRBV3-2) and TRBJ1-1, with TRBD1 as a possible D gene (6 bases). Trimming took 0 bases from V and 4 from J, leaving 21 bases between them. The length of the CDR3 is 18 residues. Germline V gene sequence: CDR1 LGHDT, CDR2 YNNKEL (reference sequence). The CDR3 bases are TGTGCCAGCAGCCAAGATTCAGGGCGGGTAGGGGGATCCACTGAAGCTTTCTTT. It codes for CASSQDSGRVGGSTEAFF.

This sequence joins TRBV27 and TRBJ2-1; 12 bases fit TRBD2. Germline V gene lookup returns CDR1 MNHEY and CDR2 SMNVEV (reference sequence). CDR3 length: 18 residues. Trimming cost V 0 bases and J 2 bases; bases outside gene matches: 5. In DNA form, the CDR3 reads TGTGCCAGCAGTTTATCAAGGCTAGCGGGAGGGGCCTACAATGAGCAGTTCTTC. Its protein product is CASSLSRLAGGAYNEQFF.

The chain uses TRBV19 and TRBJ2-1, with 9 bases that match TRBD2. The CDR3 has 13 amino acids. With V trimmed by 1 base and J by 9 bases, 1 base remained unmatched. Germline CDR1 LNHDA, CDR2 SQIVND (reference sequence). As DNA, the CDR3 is TGTGCCAGTAGTATAGGACTAGCGGTTGAGCAGTTCTTC. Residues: CASSIGLAVEQFF.

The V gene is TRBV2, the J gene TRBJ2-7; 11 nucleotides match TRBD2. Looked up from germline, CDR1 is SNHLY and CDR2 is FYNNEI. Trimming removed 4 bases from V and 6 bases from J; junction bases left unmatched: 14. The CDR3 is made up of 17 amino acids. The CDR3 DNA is TGTGCCAGCAGTGTGGCAGGTACTAGCGGGAGCGGTGTCGAGCAGTACTTC. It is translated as CASSVAGTSGSGVEQYF. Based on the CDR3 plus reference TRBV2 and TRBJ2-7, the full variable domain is EPEVTQTPSHQVTQMGQEVILRCVPISNHLYFYWYRQILGQKVEFLVSFYNNEISEKSEIFDDQFSVERPDGSNFTLKIRSTKLEDSAMYFCASSVAGTSGSGVEQYFGPGTRLTVT.

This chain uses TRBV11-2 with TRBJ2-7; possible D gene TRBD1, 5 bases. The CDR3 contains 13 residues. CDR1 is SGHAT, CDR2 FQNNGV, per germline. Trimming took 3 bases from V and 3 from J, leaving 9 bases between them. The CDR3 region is CASSLAGIYEQYF. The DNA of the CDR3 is TGTGCCAGCAGCTTGGCAGGGATCTACGAGCAGTACTTC.

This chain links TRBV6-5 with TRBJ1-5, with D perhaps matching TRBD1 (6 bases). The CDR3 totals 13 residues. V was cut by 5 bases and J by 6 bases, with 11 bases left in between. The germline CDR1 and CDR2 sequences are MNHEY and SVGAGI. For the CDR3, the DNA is TGTGCCAGCAGTACACAGGGAAGTCAGCCCCAGCATTTT. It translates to CASSTQGSQPQHF.

This CDR3 is CASSQGPGVYEQYF. In DNA form, the CDR3 reads TGCGCCAGCAGCCAAGGTCCCGGGGTCTACGAGCAGTACTTC. V usage is TRBV4-1 and J usage is TRBJ2-7; TRBD2 is a possible D gene (5 bases). The germline V gene has CDR1 MGHRA and CDR2 YSYEKL. The CDR3 has 14 residues. The V end was cut by 1 base, the J end by 3 bases, with 10 bases between.

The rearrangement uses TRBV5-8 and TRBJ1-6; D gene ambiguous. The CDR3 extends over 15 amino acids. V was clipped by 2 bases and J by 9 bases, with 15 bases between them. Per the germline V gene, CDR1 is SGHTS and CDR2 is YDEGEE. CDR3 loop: CASSFSGGWGSPLHF. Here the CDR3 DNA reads TGTGCCAGCAGCTTCAGTGGAGGGTGGGGTTCACCCCTCCACTTT.

The DNA of the CDR3 is TGTGCCACCAGCAGAGGGTGGGACAGGGATCTCACCGGGGAGCTGTTTTTT. It is translated as CATSRGWDRDLTGELFF. V usage is TRBV15 and J usage is TRBJ2-2; 9 nucleotides agree with TRBD1. The CDR3 is made up of 17 amino acids. J gave up 4 bases and V 1 base, and 7 bases lay outside the gene matches. Germline V CDR1 and CDR2: LNHNV, YYDKDF (reference sequence).

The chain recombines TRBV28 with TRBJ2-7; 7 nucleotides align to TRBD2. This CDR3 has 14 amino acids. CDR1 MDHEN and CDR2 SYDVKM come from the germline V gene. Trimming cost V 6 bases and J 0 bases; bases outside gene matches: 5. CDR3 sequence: CASRFRDYSYEQYF. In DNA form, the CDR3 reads TGTGCCAGCAGATTCCGGGACTACTCCTACGAGCAGTACTTC. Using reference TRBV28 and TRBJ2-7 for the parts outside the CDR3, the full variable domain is DVKVTQSSRYLVKRTGEKVFLECVQDMDHENMFWYRQDPGLGLRLIYFSYDVKMKEKGDIPEGYSVSREKKERFSLILESASTNQTSMYLCASRFRDYSYEQYFGPGTRLTVT.

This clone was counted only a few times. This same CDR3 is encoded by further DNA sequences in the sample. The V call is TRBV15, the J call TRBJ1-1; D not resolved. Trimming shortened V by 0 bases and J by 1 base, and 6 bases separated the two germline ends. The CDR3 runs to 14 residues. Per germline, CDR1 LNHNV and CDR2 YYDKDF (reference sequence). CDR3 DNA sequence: TGTGCCACCAGCAGAGATGTGAGGAACACTGAAGCTTTCTTT. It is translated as CATSRDVRNTEAFF.

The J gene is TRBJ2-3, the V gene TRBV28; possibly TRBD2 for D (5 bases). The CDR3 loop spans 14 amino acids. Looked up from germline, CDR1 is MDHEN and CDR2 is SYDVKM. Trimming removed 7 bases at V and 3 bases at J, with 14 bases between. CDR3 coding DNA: TGTGCCAGCATCGGGCTACTAGTGACAGATACGCAGTATTTT. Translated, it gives CASIGLLVTDTQYF.

In DNA, the CDR3 is TGTGCCAGCAGCCAACCCAGACTAGCGGATCCCAATGAGCAGTTCTTC. As protein: CASSQPRLADPNEQFF. The rearrangement uses TRBV3-1 (or the pseudogene TRBV3-2) and TRBJ2-1; 9 bases agree with TRBD2. Germline trimming cut 2 bases from V and 6 bases from J; bases unmatched to any gene: 8. The CDR3 sequence is 16 residues long. Germline V gene sequence: CDR1 LGHDT, CDR2 YNNKEL (reference sequence).

CDR3 nucleotide sequence: TGTGCCAGCTCGCGCCGGGGGGTGTCGTACGAGCAGTACTTC. Translated, it gives CASSRRGVSYEQYF. The rearrangement joins TRBV6-5 to TRBJ2-7; 7 positions agree with TRBD2. Trimming took 8 bases from V and 4 from J; bases not matched to a gene: 11. From germline, CDR1 is MNHEY and CDR2 SVGAGI. The CDR3 length is 14 residues.

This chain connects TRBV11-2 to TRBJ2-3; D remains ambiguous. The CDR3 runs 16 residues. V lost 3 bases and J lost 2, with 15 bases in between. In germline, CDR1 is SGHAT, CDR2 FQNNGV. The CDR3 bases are TGTGCCAGCAGCTTTCAAGCGAGGAGCTACACAGATACGCAGTATTTT. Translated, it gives CASSFQARSYTDTQYF.

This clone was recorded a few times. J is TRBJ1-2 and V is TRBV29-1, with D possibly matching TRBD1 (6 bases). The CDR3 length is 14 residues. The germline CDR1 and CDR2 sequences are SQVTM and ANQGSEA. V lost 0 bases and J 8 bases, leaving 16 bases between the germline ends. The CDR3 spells CSVEDEGGQRGYTF. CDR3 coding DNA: TGCAGCGTTGAAGATGAGGGGGGGCAACGAGGCTACACCTTC.

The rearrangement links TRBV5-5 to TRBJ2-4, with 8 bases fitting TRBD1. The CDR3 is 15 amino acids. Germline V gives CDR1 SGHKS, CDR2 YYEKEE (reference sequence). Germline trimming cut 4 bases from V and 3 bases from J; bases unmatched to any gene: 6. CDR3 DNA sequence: TGTGCCAGCAGCCCGATTGGGACAGGCAAAAACATTCAGTACTTC. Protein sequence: CASSPIGTGKNIQYF.

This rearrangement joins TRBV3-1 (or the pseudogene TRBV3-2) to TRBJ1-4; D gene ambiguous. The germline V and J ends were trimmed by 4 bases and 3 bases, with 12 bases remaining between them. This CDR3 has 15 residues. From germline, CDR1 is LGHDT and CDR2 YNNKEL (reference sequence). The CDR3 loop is CASSLTRVSNEKLFF. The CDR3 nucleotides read TGTGCCAGCAGCCTAACGAGGGTATCTAATGAAAAACTGTTTTTT.

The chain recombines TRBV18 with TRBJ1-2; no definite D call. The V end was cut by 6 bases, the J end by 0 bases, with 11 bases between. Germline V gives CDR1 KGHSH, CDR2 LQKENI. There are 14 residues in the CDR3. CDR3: CASSSTTPNYGYTF. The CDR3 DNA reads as TGTGCCAGCTCTTCGACAACTCCTAACTATGGCTACACCTTC.